The 14 T cell receptor beta chains below were found in one sample sequenced in a study of technical replicates of blood from a few donors. Libraries were prepared by immunoSEQ multiplex PCR; TCRdb keeps only in-frame clonotypes and omits some of them. This table holds 75,000 or so clones, 90% to 95% found once. The sample consisted of T cells isolated from PBMCs. These receptors all stem from a human donor in good health.

V is TRBV7-3 and J is TRBJ2-7, with 11 nucleotides matching TRBD2. V shed 5 bases, J shed 3 bases, and the junction held 6 bases outside the gene matches. The CDR3 is 15 amino acids. The germline V gene has CDR1 SGHTA and CDR2 FQGTGA. In nucleotides, the CDR3 is TGTGCCAGCAGCATCCTAGCGGGAGGATTCTACGAGCAGTACTTC. Translating gives CASSILAGGFYEQYF.

Note on this clone: Other DNA sequences in the same sample also yield this CDR3. The chain has TRBV19 and TRBJ2-7; D is unresolved. Trimming took off 3 bases at V and 0 bases at J, with 9 bases between the two ends. Germline V lookup: CDR1 LNHDA, CDR2 SQIVND (reference sequence). The CDR3 covers 14 residues. The chain's CDR3 is CASSIGGGSYEQYF. The CDR3 region has the DNA TGTGCCAGTAGTATTGGTGGCGGCTCCTACGAGCAGTACTTC.

The chain carries TRBV6-4 and TRBJ2-3; 7 nucleotides align to TRBD2. Germline-derived CDR1 and CDR2 are MRHNA and SNTAGT. Unmatched junction bases numbered 0, after V lost 3 bases and J lost 3 bases. This CDR3 is 13 amino acids long. CDR3 loop: CASSEGLTDTQYF. CDR3 nucleotide sequence: TGTGCCAGCAGTGAGGGACTAACAGATACGCAGTATTTT.

This chain uses TRBV19 with TRBJ1-1; 8 bases are shared with TRBD1. V gave up 6 bases and J gave up 4 bases; unmatched junction bases: 10. The CDR3 totals 15 residues. From germline, CDR1 is LNHDA and CDR2 SQIVND (reference sequence). CDR3 residues: CASRGQVLGGTEAFF. The CDR3 region has the DNA TGTGCCAGTAGGGGACAGGTCCTAGGGGGCACTGAAGCTTTCTTT.

This clone was seen just once. This chain uses TRBV6-5 with TRBJ2-4, with 7 bases that match TRBD1. Germline V gives CDR1 MNHEY, CDR2 SVGAGI. This CDR3 is built from 15 residues. V lost 2 bases to trimming and J lost 0 bases; unmatched junction nucleotides: 1. The CDR3 DNA reads TGTGCCAGCAGTTACAGGGGGCTAGCCAAAAACATTCAGTACTTC. Residues: CASSYRGLAKNIQYF.

The chain couples TRBV7-3 to TRBJ2-5; 8 nucleotides agree with TRBD1. The length of the CDR3 is 13 residues. Germline V gene data show CDR1 as SGHTA and CDR2 as FQGTGA. V shed 3 bases, J shed 4 bases, and the junction held 1 base outside the gene matches. The DNA of the CDR3 is TGTGCCAGCAGCTTTGGACAGGGAGAGACCCAGTACTTC. It codes for CASSFGQGETQYF.

This clone was recorded a few times. The J gene is TRBJ2-3, the V gene TRBV4-1; D remains unclear. V dropped 1 base and J dropped 2 bases, with 13 bases sitting between them. The CDR3 totals 16 residues. CDR1 is MGHRA, CDR2 YSYEKL, per germline. The CDR3 protein is CASSQVHFDNTDTQYF. CDR3 in DNA: TGCGCCAGCAGCCAAGTTCACTTCGACAACACAGATACGCAGTATTTT.

The CDR3, as DNA: TGTGCCAGCAGCCACCATCACCCGGGACTAGCGGGGGGAATGACCGGGGAGCTGTTTTTT. Encoded protein: CASSHHHPGLAGGMTGELFF. This chain uses TRBV7-8 with TRBJ2-2; 15 positions match TRBD2. V shed 5 bases, J shed 5 bases, and the junction held 15 bases outside the gene matches. Germline-derived CDR1 and CDR2 are SGHVS and FQNEAQ. The CDR3 is 20 residues long.

The chain uses TRBV19 and TRBJ1-1; a possible D gene is TRBD1 (5 bases). Germline values: CDR1 LNHDA, CDR2 SQIVND (reference sequence). Trimming took off 5 bases at V and 4 bases at J, with 14 bases between the two ends. The CDR3 extends over 14 amino acids. The CDR3 nucleotides are TGTGCCAGTAGTCCCAGGGTCTACGGCACTGAAGCTTTCTTT. Encoded protein: CASSPRVYGTEAFF.

CDR3 protein: CSVQGASNTEAFF. The CDR3 region has the DNA TGCAGCGTCCAGGGGGCTAGCAACACTGAAGCTTTCTTT. This chain connects TRBV29-1 to TRBJ1-1, with 8 bases fitting TRBD1. This CDR3 has 13 residues. V lost 6 bases, J lost 2 bases, and 5 bases stayed unmatched. Germline values: CDR1 SQVTM, CDR2 ANQGSEA.

In DNA form, the CDR3 reads TGTGCCAGCAGCGGACTAGCGGGAGACTACGAGCAGTACTTC. It is translated as CASSGLAGDYEQYF. V usage is TRBV7-9 and J usage is TRBJ2-7; TRBD2 aligns across 13 bases. The V gene's germline CDR1 is SEHNR and CDR2 FQNEAQ (reference sequence). The CDR3 spans 14 residues. The trim removed 5 bases at V and 3 bases at J, leaving 1 base unmatched.

This clone was counted a few times. The rearrangement joins TRBV7-2 to TRBJ2-7, with D tentatively TRBD2 (5 bases). The germline V and J ends were trimmed by 3 bases and 3 bases, with 15 bases remaining between them. The CDR3 is 15 residues long. Per the germline V gene, CDR1 is SGHTA and CDR2 is FQGNSA. CDR3 loop: CASSLASGNLYEQYF. For the CDR3, the DNA is TGTGCCAGCAGCTTGGCGTCCGGGAATCTCTACGAGCAGTACTTC.

This chain uses TRBV11-3 with TRBJ2-7; possible D gene TRBD2, 6 bases. Trimming left V 1 base short and J 3 bases short, with 13 bases between. The CDR3 is 15 residues long. Germline-derived CDR1 and CDR2 are SGHNT and YENEEA. In DNA, the CDR3 is TGTGCCAGCAGCTTAGGCGACGGGGGAGTCTACGAGCAGTACTTC. It translates to CASSLGDGGVYEQYF.

The rearrangement joins TRBV14 to TRBJ1-2; 9 bases match TRBD1. V lost 3 bases to trimming and J lost 8 bases; unmatched junction nucleotides: 4. The length of the CDR3 is 13 residues. From germline, CDR1 is SGHDN and CDR2 FVKESK. The CDR3 DNA sequence: TGTGCCAGCAGCCAGGGACAGGGCTGGGGCTACACCTTC. Protein product: CASSQGQGWGYTF.